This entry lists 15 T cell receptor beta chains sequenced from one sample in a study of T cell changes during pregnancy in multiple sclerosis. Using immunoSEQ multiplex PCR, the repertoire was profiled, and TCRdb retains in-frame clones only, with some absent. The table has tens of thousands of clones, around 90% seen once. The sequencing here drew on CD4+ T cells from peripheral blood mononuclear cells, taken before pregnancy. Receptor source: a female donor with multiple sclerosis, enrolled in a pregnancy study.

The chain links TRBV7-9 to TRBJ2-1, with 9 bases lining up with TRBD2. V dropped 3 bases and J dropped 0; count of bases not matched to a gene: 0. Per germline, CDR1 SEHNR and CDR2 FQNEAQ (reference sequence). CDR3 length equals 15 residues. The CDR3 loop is CASSFSGSSYNEQFF. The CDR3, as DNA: TGTGCCAGCAGCTTTAGCGGGAGCTCCTACAATGAGCAGTTCTTC.

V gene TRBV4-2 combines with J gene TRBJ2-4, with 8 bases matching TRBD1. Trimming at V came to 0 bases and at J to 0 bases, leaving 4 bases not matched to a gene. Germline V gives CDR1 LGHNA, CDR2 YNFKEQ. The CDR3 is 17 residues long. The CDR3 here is CASSQDMGTGAKNIQYF. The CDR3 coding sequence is TGTGCCAGCAGCCAAGATATGGGGACAGGAGCCAAAAACATTCAGTACTTC.

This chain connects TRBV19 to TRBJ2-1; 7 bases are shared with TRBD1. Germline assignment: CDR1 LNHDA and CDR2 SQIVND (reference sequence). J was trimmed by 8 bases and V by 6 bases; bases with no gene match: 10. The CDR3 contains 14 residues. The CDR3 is CASRPLTGWHEQFF. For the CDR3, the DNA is TGTGCCAGTAGGCCCTTGACAGGGTGGCATGAGCAGTTCTTC.

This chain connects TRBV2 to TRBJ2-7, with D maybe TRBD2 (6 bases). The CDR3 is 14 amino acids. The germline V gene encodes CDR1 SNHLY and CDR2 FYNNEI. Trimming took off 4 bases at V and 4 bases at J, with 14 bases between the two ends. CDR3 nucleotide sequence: TGTGCCAGCAGTGCTCAGGTTGGGGGGTACGAGCAGTACTTC. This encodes CASSAQVGGYEQYF.

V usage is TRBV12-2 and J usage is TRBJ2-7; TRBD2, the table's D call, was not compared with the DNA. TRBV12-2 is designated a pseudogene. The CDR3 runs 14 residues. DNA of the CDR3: TGTGCAAGTCGCTTCAGGCGGGAAGGCTACGAGCAGTACTTC. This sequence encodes CASRFRREGYEQYF.

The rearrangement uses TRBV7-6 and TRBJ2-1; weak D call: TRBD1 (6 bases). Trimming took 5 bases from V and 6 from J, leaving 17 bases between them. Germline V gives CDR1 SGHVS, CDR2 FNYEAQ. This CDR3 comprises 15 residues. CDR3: CASSLTGTTINEQFF. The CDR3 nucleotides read TGTGCCAGCAGCCTCACCGGGACAACCATCAATGAGCAGTTCTTC.

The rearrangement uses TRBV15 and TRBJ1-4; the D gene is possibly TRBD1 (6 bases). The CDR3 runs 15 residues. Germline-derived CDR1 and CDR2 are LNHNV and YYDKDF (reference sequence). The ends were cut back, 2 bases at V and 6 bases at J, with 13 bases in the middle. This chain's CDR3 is CATSRPQGRDEKLFF. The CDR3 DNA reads TGTGCCACCAGCAGACCACAGGGAAGGGATGAAAAACTGTTTTTT.

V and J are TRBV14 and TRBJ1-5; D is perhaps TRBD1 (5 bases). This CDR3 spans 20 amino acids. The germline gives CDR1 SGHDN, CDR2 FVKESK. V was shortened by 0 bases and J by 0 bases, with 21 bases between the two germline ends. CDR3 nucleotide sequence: TGTGCCAGCAGCCAAGATCGGGGGAAAACGCGGAGGAATAGCAATCAGCCCCAGCATTTT. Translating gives CASSQDRGKTRRNSNQPQHF.

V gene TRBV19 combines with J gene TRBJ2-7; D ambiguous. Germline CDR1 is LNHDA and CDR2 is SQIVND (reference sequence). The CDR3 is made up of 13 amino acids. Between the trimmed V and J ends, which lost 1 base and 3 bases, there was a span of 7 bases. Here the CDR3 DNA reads TGTGCCAGTAGTATAGCTAGAGACTACGAGCAGTACTTC. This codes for CASSIARDYEQYF.

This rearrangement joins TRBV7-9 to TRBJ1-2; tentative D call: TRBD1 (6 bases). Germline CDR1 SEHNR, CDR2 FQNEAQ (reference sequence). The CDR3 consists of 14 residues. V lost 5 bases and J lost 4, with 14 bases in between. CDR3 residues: CASSRGGVGYGYTF. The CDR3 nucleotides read TGTGCCAGCAGCCGAGGGGGGGTTGGCTATGGCTACACCTTC.

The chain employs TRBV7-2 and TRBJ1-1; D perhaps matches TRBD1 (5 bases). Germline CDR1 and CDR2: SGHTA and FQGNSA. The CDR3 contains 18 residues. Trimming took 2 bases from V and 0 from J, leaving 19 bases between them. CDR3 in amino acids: CASSLRSGTGALNTEAFF. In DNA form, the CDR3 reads TGTGCCAGCAGCTTAAGATCCGGGACTGGGGCATTGAACACTGAAGCTTTCTTT.

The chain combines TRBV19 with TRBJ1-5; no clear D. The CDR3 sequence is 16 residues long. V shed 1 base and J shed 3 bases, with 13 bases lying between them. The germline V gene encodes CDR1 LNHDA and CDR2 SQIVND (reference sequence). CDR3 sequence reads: CASSIGVRQLNQPQHF. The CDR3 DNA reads TGTGCCAGTAGTATAGGGGTGAGGCAGCTCAATCAGCCCCAGCATTTT.

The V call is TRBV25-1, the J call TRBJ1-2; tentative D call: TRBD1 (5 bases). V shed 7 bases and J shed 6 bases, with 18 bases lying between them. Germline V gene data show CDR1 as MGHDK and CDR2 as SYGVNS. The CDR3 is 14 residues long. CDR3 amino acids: CASTGVGLSDGYTF. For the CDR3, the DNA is TGTGCCAGCACGGGGGTGGGACTCTCCGATGGCTACACCTTC.

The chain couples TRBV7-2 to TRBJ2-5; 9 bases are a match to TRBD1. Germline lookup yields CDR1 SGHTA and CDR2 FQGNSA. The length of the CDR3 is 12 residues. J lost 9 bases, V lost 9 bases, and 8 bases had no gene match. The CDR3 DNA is TGTGCCAGTGGGACAGGGCGGATGGCCCAGTACTTC. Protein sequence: CASGTGRMAQYF.

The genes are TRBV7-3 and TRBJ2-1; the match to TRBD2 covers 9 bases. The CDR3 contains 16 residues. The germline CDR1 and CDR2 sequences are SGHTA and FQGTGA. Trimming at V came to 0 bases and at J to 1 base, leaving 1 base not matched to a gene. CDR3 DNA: TGTGCCAGCAGCTTAACGACTAGCGGTTCCTACAATGAGCAGTTCTTC. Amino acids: CASSLTTSGSYNEQFF.